The entry below gives a single TCR beta chain sequence along with its context. Its matching antigen is unknown. These data belong to a study of OX40 agonist ivuxolimab in advanced cancers. For the study at large: Patients received the agonistic anti-OX40 (CD134) antibody ivuxolimab.

Clones were read by immunoSEQ multiplex PCR, and TCRdb kept only the in-frame ones, dropping some. Of fewer than 85,000 clones listed, 75% to 90% were seen once; the top ten hold around 0.84%. The study's findings and limits: The study did not work out the antigen specificity of the expanded peripheral T cells. At 0.1 to 3.0 mg/kg and by week 6, CD4+ and CD8+ T cells in the blood had expanded clonally. Expanded clones tended on average to be more numerous among CD8+ T cells than CD4+.

In germline, CDR1 is WSHSY, CDR2 SAAADI. The CDR3 covers 13 residues. V was pared by 2 bases and J by 6 bases, with 10 bases between. The chain recombines TRBV10-2 with TRBJ2-5; the D is unclear. Sample: CD4+ or CD8+ T cells sorted from blood, taken in a trial of the OX40 agonist ivuxolimab. The clonotype originates from an adult with an advanced solid tumor such as melanoma, head and neck, liver or kidney cancer. Written as DNA, the CDR3 is TGCGCCAGCAGTGAGGGTAGGGCCCAGACCCAGTACTTC. The encoded protein is CASSEGRAQTQYF.